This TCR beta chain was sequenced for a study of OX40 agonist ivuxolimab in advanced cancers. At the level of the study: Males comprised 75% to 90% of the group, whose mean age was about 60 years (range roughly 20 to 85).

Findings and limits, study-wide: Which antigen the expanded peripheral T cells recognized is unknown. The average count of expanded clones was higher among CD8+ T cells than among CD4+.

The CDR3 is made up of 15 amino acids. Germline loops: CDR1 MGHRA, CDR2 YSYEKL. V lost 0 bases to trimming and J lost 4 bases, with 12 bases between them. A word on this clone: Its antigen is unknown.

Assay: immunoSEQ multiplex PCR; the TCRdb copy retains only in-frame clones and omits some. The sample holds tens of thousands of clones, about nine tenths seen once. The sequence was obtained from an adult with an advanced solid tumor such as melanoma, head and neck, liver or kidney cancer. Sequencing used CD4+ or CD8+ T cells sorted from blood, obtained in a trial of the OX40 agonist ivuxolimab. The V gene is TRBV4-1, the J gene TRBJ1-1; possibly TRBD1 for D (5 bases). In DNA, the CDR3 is TGCGCCAGCAGCCAAGATGGAAGTAGGGGCACTGAAGCTTTCTTT. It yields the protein CASSQDGSRGTEAFF.